The TCR beta chain under discussion was sequenced for a study of blood T cells in healthy people across ages. This clonotype was counted a few times. The V segment lost 3 bases and the J segment 5 bases; nucleotides outside the gene matches: 9. Per the germline V gene, CDR1 is KGHDR and CDR2 is SFDVKD. CDR3 size: 16 residues. The second PCR ran roughly 6 to 11 cycles with a sample-barcoded 5' primer and J-beta primers. TCRdb re-called the 5' RACE reads with MiXCR, one entry per CDR3 protein. The repertoire holds about 730,000 distinct CDR3 sequences, roughly 45% seen once, with roughly 19% in the top ten.

What was sequenced was blood. The rearrangement joins TRBV24-1 to TRBJ2-1; 7 nucleotides agree with TRBD1. The TCR was taken from a woman aged 60 to 75 in good health. DNA for the CDR3: TGTGCCACCAGTGATCCCCACAGGGGTGAGAACAATGAGCAGTTCTTC. This sequence encodes CATSDPHRGENNEQFF.